This T cell receptor (beta chain) was recovered during a study of T cells in localized non-small cell lung cancer. Study-wide results and caveats: Higher blood T cell density went with longer overall survival.

TCRdb's table, derived via immunoSEQ multiplex PCR, lists solely in-frame clones and lacks some. Among some 10,000 clones listed, 85% to 95% were seen once. Turning to this clone: Its target is not known.

V gave up 4 bases and J gave up 9 bases, with 8 bases separating them. The CDR3 spans 11 residues. Germline CDR1 reads SGHTS; CDR2 reads YDEGEE. The rearrangement uses TRBV5-8 and TRBJ1-5; a weak D match, TRBD1 (5 bases). The TCR originated in a male donor at least 60 years old with stage III lung adenocarcinoma. The input for sequencing was peripheral blood, taken before any cancer treatment. The chain's CDR3 is CASSRQGPQHF. CDR3 nucleotides: TGTGCCAGCAGCCGTCAGGGGCCCCAGCATTTT.